These T cell receptor beta chains were read from a single sample in a study of cytomegalovirus exposure and HLA in healthy donors. TCRdb's copy holds only in-frame clones and misses some; the assay was immunoSEQ multiplex PCR. Here the sample spans approximately 180,000 clones, around 79% being singletons. The sample was PBMCs. The receptors come from a woman aged 50 to 60 in good health and CMV-seronegative. CDR3s include the opening cysteine and the closing phenylalanine or tryptophan. A D gene is named only where the DNA matches it firmly. For some rows the clone size is stated as once, few or many, or as a class when expanded; others skip it.

D | J | size | V | CDR3 | DNA
TRBD1 | TRBJ1-2 | . | TRBV5-4 | CASSLDSGQINYGYTF | TGTGCCAGCAGCTTGGATTCGGGACAGATAAACTATGGCTACACCTTC
. | TRBJ2-7 | . | TRBV5-1 | CASSLARSPRDEQYF | TGCGCCAGCAGCTTGGCAAGGAGCCCGCGGGACGAGCAGTACTTC
. | TRBJ2-3 | . | TRBV6-1 | CASSDAGWGPSTDTQYF | TGTGCCAGCAGTGACGCGGGGTGGGGCCCTAGCACAGATACGCAGTATTTT
. | TRBJ1-3 | . | TRBV4-3 | CASSQENLAGNTIYF | TGCGCCAGCAGCCAAGAGAACTTGGCTGGAAACACCATATATTTT
TRBD1 | TRBJ1-5 | . | TRBV27 | CASSAHRGGSNQPQHF | TGTGCCAGCAGTGCCCACAGGGGCGGGAGCAATCAGCCCCAGCATTTT
TRBD1 | TRBJ1-5 | . | TRBV19 | CASSQGQGREPQHF | TGTGCCAGTTCCCAGGGACAGGGGCGGGAGCCCCAGCATTTT
TRBD1 | TRBJ1-6 | . | TRBV7-3 | CASSLDRGLLSGSPLHF | TGTGCCAGCAGCCTGGACAGGGGTCTTCTCTCGGGTTCACCCCTCCACTTT
. | TRBJ1-2 | . | TRBV10-3 | CAISGATEIRYGYTF | TGTGCCATCAGTGGGGCCACAGAGATCCGCTATGGCTACACCTTC
TRBD2 | TRBJ2-1 | . | TRBV19 | CASSMDQRGSYNEQFF | TGTGCCAGTAGTATGGACCAGCGGGGGTCCTACAATGAGCAGTTCTTC
TRBD1 | TRBJ2-4 | . | TRBV5-6 | CASSLGDRGYPRNIQYF | TGTGCCAGCAGCTTGGGGGACAGGGGATATCCGAGAAACATTCAGTACTTC
TRBD1 | TRBJ1-2 | . | TRBV18 | CASSPDRGGSGGYTF | TGTGCCAGCTCACCGGACAGGGGCGGCTCGGGTGGCTACACCTTC
TRBD2 | TRBJ2-7 | . | TRBV4-1 | CASSQEPGGLREQYF | TGCGCCAGCAGCCAAGAGCCGGGAGGGCTCAGAGAGCAGTACTTC
. | TRBJ1-2 | few | TRBV15 | CATSRGGSGYGYTF | TGTGCCACCAGCAGAGGAGGGTCGGGCTATGGCTACACCTTC
. | TRBJ1-2 | . | TRBV5-6 | CASSLSGGYDYGYTF | TGTGCCAGCAGCTTATCCGGGGGTTACGACTATGGCTACACCTTC
. | TRBJ2-5 | few | TRBV7-6 | CASSSVLRWLQETQYF | TGTGCCAGCAGCTCCGTCCTCAGGTGGCTTCAAGAGACCCAGTACTTC
. | TRBJ1-1 | . | TRBV7-8 | CASTILEAGTEAFF | TGTGCCAGCACCATCCTAGAGGCGGGTACTGAAGCTTTCTTT
. | TRBJ1-1 | . | TRBV6-6 | CASTTLGGTEAFF | TGTGCCAGCACCACGTTGGGAGGGACTGAAGCTTTCTTT
TRBD1 | TRBJ1-4 | . | TRBV7-9 | CASSRTGQNEKLFF | TGTGCCAGCAGCCGGACAGGGCAGAATGAAAAACTGTTTTTT
TRBD2 | TRBJ2-5 | . | TRBV7-2 | CASSFQRGSAETQYF | TGTGCCAGCAGCTTTCAGCGGGGGTCTGCGGAGACCCAGTACTTC
TRBD1 | TRBJ1-5 | . | TRBV19 | CASLGTGSRNQPQHF | TGTGCCAGTCTCGGGACAGGGTCGCGCAATCAGCCCCAGCATTTT
. | TRBJ1-4 | . | TRBV5-4 | CASSAGWREKLFF | TGTGCCAGCAGCGCGGGATGGCGGGAAAAACTGTTTTTT
. | TRBJ2-5 | . | TRBV7-8 | CASSPVPVLPKLETQYF | TGTGCCAGCAGCCCCGTCCCGGTCCTACCAAAGTTGGAGACCCAGTACTTC
TRBD1 | TRBJ2-1 | few | TRBV7-2 | CASSLVGTGGGKGYNEQFF | TGTGCCAGCAGCTTAGTGGGGACAGGGGGCGGGAAGGGATACAATGAGCAGTTCTTC
TRBD1 | TRBJ2-1 | . | TRBV9 | CASSGTGHEQFF | TGTGCCAGCAGCGGGACAGGGCATGAGCAGTTCTTC
TRBD2 | TRBJ2-1 | . | TRBV5-4 | CASSPRDPGLAAYNEQFF | TGTGCCAGCAGTCCAAGAGATCCGGGACTAGCGGCCTACAATGAGCAGTTCTTC
TRBD1 | TRBJ2-3 | . | TRBV5-1 | CASNSGQGATDTQYF | TGCGCCAGCAACTCCGGACAGGGGGCAACAGATACGCAGTATTTT
TRBD2 | TRBJ2-1 | . | TRBV27 | CASSLSGGGRVEQFF | TGTGCCAGCAGTTTATCTGGCGGGGGGCGGGTTGAGCAGTTCTTC
TRBD1 | TRBJ1-3 | few | TRBV5-1 | CASSFTGDYGNTIYF | TGCGCCAGCAGCTTTACAGGGGATTACGGAAACACCATATATTTT
. | TRBJ1-6 | few | TRBV2 | CASMPQVGSPLHF | TGTGCCAGCATGCCACAGGTGGGCAGCCCCCTCCACTTT
. | TRBJ2-1 | . | TRBV19 | CASSLSFEQFF | TGTGCCAGTAGTTTGAGCTTTGAGCAGTTCTTC
. | TRBJ1-2 | . | TRBV5-1 | CASSLELGSGYTF | TGCGCCAGCAGCTTGGAGCTAGGGAGTGGCTACACCTTC
TRBD1 | TRBJ1-4 | . | TRBV29-1 | CSVRTGRGEKLFF | TGCAGCGTGAGGACAGGGAGGGGGGAAAAACTGTTTTTT
TRBD1 | TRBJ1-5 | . | TRBV7-2 | CASSSGQGGQPQHF | TGTGCCAGCAGCTCCGGACAGGGGGGTCAGCCCCAGCATTTT
. | TRBJ2-7 | . | TRBV6-5 | CASTEVDEQYF | TGTGCCAGCACGGAGGTAGACGAGCAGTACTTC
. | TRBJ1-6 | once | TRBV5-1 | CASSLGQNNSPLHF | TGCGCCAGCAGCTTGGGCCAGAATAATTCACCCCTCCACTTT
TRBD1 | TRBJ1-2 | . | TRBV18 | CASSQTGDGYTF | TGTGCCAGCTCACAAACAGGGGATGGCTACACCTTC
. | TRBJ1-5 | . | TRBV15 | CATSRAFLDLIGQPQHF | TGTGCCACCAGCAGAGCTTTTCTGGACTTGATCGGTCAGCCCCAGCATTTT
. | TRBJ2-4 | . | TRBV28 | CASSSLLLAKNIQYF | TGTGCCAGCAGTTCTTTACTGTTAGCCAAAAACATTCAGTACTTC
. | TRBJ1-4 | . | TRBV7-9 | CASSLSLTGGKLFF | TGTGCCAGCAGCTTATCCCTCACGGGGGGAAAACTGTTTTTT
TRBD2 | TRBJ2-1 | . | TRBV29-1 | CSSAGAGGHNEQFF | TGCAGCTCTGCGGGAGCGGGAGGGCACAATGAGCAGTTCTTC
TRBD2 | TRBJ2-3 | . | TRBV15 | CATSKDGLATDTQYF | TGTGCCACCAGCAAAGATGGACTAGCCACAGATACGCAGTATTTT
TRBD1 | TRBJ2-4 | . | TRBV7-2 | CASSSQIGQGGIQYF | TGTGCCAGCAGCTCCCAAATTGGACAGGGAGGTATTCAGTACTTC
. | TRBJ1-6 | . | TRBV5-4 | CASSFTANSPLHF | TGTGCCAGCAGCTTTACAGCAAATTCACCCCTCCACTTT